These 5 T cell receptor beta chains came from one sample sequenced in a study of shared clonotypes between healthy human individuals. Assay: immunoSEQ multiplex PCR; the TCRdb copy retains only in-frame clones and omits some. Found here are roughly 2,000,000 clones, 90% to 95% of them singletons; the top ten hold about 1.6%. As defined, naive CD8 cells were CD45RO-negative and positively selected for CCR7, with terminally differentiated effector memory CD45RA+ cells excluded. Sequencing was performed on naive CD8+ T cells from PBMCs. Receptor source: a man aged 18 to 29 in good health. Some clones in this sample may be carry-over from other donors' samples.

This sequence joins TRBV29-1 and TRBJ1-1; D possibly corresponds to TRBD1 (6 bases). V lost 8 bases, J lost 5 bases, and 15 bases lay in between. This CDR3 contains 12 residues. Germline V gives CDR1 SQVTM, CDR2 ANQGSEA. The CDR3 reads CSIDRMRTEAFF. The CDR3 DNA reads TGCAGCATAGACAGGATGAGGACTGAAGCTTTCTTT.

This clone was observed a single time. The V gene is TRBV29-1, the J gene TRBJ1-1, with TRBD1 matching 8 bases. The CDR3 runs to 15 residues. Germline values: CDR1 SQVTM, CDR2 ANQGSEA. The CDR3 DNA sequence: TGCAGTGGCGGACAGGGAACCACCATGAACACTGAAGCTTTCTTT. Amino acid sequence: CSGGQGTTMNTEAFF. The full variable domain, its missing parts supplied by reference TRBV29-1 and TRBJ1-1, is SAVISQKPSRDICQRGTSLTIQCQVDSQVTMMFWYRQQPGQSLTLIATANQGSEATYESGFVIDKFPISRPNLTFSTLTVSNMSPEDSSIYLCSGGQGTTMNTEAFFGQGTRLTVV.

Turning to this clone: The sample contains more than one DNA sequence encoding this CDR3. The chain links TRBV11-2 to TRBJ2-5, with no clear D. The germline V gene encodes CDR1 SGHAT and CDR2 FQNNGV. Trimming took off 5 bases at V and 7 bases at J, with 5 bases between the two ends. This CDR3 comprises 10 residues. The CDR3 sequence: CASSEGTQYF. Here the CDR3 DNA reads TGTGCCAGCAGCGAAGGGACCCAGTACTTC.

V and J are TRBV7-9 and TRBJ2-5; TRBD2 is a possible D gene (6 bases). V shed 6 bases and J shed 5 bases, with 16 bases lying between them. Looked up from germline, CDR1 is SEHNR and CDR2 is FQNEAQ (reference sequence). The CDR3 runs 14 residues. The chain's CDR3 is CASSSGGRRETQYF. CDR3 nucleotide sequence: TGTGCCAGCAGTTCTGGAGGGAGAAGGGAGACCCAGTACTTC. Full variable domain (outside the CDR3, taken from reference TRBV7-9 and TRBJ2-5): DTGVSQNPRHKITKRGQNVTFRCDPISEHNRLYWYRQTLGQGPEFLTYFQNEAQLEKSRLLSDRFSAERPKGSFSTLEIQRTEQGDSAMYLCASSSGGRRETQYFGPGTRLLVL.

J is TRBJ2-1 and V is TRBV15; D is perhaps TRBD2 (6 bases). The CDR3 consists of 17 residues. Germline values: CDR1 LNHNV, CDR2 YYDKDF (reference sequence). V lost 5 bases to trimming and J lost 3 bases, with 20 bases between them. CDR3 coding DNA: TGTGCCACCAGCCCGATCCCGGGTAGCGGAGACTACAATGAGCAGTTCTTC. Amino acid sequence: CATSPIPGSGDYNEQFF.